This T cell receptor beta chain was sequenced for a study of blood T cell repertoires in COVID-19. In the source study's methods: How many nucleated cells were present was estimated from reference gene primer amplification. Libraries were prepared by immunoSEQ multiplex PCR; TCRdb keeps only in-frame clonotypes and omits some of them. V and J calls and clone size come straight from that table; D and trimming were deduced from the DNA. The sample records about 210,000 clones, approximately 82% being singletons. The CDR3 sequence is 14 residues long. The sequence was obtained from a man aged 50 or older with active or convalescent COVID-19. The sequencing input was peripheral blood. The gene calls are TRBV21-1 and TRBJ1-5. TRBV21-1 is listed as a pseudogene. The CDR3, as DNA: TGTGCCAGCAGCAAAGTTGAGGGAAATCAGCCCCAGCATTTT. Its protein product is CASSKVEGNQPQHF.